This is a list of T cell receptor beta chains from one sample in a study of T cells in tumors after PD-1 blockade. TCRdb keeps only in-frame clones here, not all; method: immunoSEQ multiplex PCR. The profile covers over 5,000 clones, with approximately 64% appearing a single time and approximately 5% taken by the ten largest. Source: tumor tissue, taken before anti-PD-1 treatment. The receptors here all came from a human donor with basal cell carcinoma. The CDR3 runs from the conserved cysteine through the conserved F or W. The D gene is left open where the match is weak. Clone size appears in some rows only: once, few, many, or a class for an expanded clone.

>TRBD1|TRBJ1-2|TRBV6-4|NA
TGTGCCAGCAGGGGACAGGGATGGGGCTACACCTTC
CASRGQGWGYTF
>TRBD1|TRBJ1-1|TRBV3-1/TRBV3-2|NA
TGTGCCAGCAATCGACAGGGTTACACTGAAGCTTTCTTT
CASNRQGYTEAFF
>NA|TRBJ2-7|TRBV6-5|once
TGTGCCAGCAGTTACAGGGGCTACGAGCAGTACTTC
CASSYRGYEQYF
>TRBD2|TRBJ2-5|TRBV2|NA
TGTGCCAGCAGGAAGGGACTAGCAGAAGAGACCCAGTACTTC
CASRKGLAEETQYF
>NA|TRBJ1-6|TRBV3-1/TRBV3-2|NA
TGTGCCAGCAGCCAAGATGCAGCCGGTAATTCACCCCTCCACTTT
CASSQDAAGNSPLHF
>TRBD2|TRBJ2-1|TRBV3-1/TRBV3-2|NA
TGTGCCAGCAGCCAAGCGGGGGGGCCGCTGTTCTTC
CASSQAGGPLFF
>TRBD1|TRBJ1-1|TRBV15|once
TGTGCCACCAGCAGGGAGGGGGCTCGAGCTTTCTTT
CATSREGARAFF
>TRBD1|TRBJ1-2|TRBV18|NA
TGTGCCAGCTCACCAATCCCGGGACAGGGGGACTATGGCTACACCTTC
CASSPIPGQGDYGYTF
>NA|TRBJ2-2|TRBV19|NA
TGTGCCAGCCGCCCCGACAGGTTGGTCATCGGGGAGCTGTTTTTT
CASRPDRLVIGELFF
>NA|TRBJ2-5|TRBV1|NA
TGCACCAGCAGCCAAGATCAGCGTGGGCGAGAGACCCAGTACTTC
CTSSQDQRGRETQYF
>NA|TRBJ1-5|TRBV6-5|NA
TGTGCCAGTACCGGGGCCGCCAATAGCAATCAGCCCCAGCATTTT
CASTGAANSNQPQHF
>NA|TRBJ1-6|TRBV5-1|NA
TGCGCCAGCAGCTTGTCCAATTCACCCCTCCACTTT
CASSLSNSPLHF
>NA|TRBJ2-2|TRBV30|few
TGTGCCTGGAGTTTCCGCCCACCCCCCAACACCGGGGAGCTGTTTTTT
CAWSFRPPPNTGELFF
>NA|TRBJ2-7|TRBV7-9|NA
TGTGCCAGCAGCTCGGCCTACGAGCAGTACTTC
CASSSAYEQYF
>NA|TRBJ1-1|TRBV5-1|NA
TGCGCCAGCAGCCGTCCCCCCGGGGGGAGTCCTGAAGCTTTCTTT
CASSRPPGGSPEAFF
>TRBD2|TRBJ2-5|TRBV4-1|NA
TGCGCCAGCAGTAGAAGCGGGGGGGGCGAGACCCAGTACTTC
CASSRSGGGETQYF
>NA|TRBJ1-1|TRBV9|few
TGTGCCAGCAGCCCCGTCGACAGGCACACTGAAGCTTTCTTT
CASSPVDRHTEAFF
>NA|TRBJ2-3|TRBV5-1|few
TGCGCCAGCAGCTTGGACAGGGGCACAGATACGCAGTATTTT
CASSLDRGTDTQYF
>NA|TRBJ2-2|TRBV15|NA
TGTGCCACCAGCAGAGGAGGGATGAGCACCGGGGAGCTGTTTTTT
CATSRGGMSTGELFF
>TRBD1|TRBJ2-1|TRBV4-1|NA
TGCGCCAGCAGCCAAGATATAGGGACAGCTGCCTACAATGAGCAGTTCTTC
CASSQDIGTAAYNEQFF
>NA|TRBJ2-7|TRBV9|NA
TGTGCCAGCAGCGAAGGGACGCCTTCCTACGAGCAGTACTTC
CASSEGTPSYEQYF
>NA|TRBJ1-5|TRBV3-1/TRBV3-2|few
TGTGCCAGCAGCCGCCGGGATCAGCCCCAGCATTTT
CASSRRDQPQHF
>NA|TRBJ1-5|TRBV15|medium-sized
TGTGCCACCAGCGACAAGAGCAATCAGCCCCAGCATTTT
CATSDKSNQPQHF
>TRBD1|TRBJ1-1|TRBV11-3|NA
TGTGCCAGCAGGACAGGGGATTCCTCTACTGGAACTTTCTTT
CASRTGDSSTGTFF
>TRBD2|TRBJ2-3|TRBV13|NA
TGTGCCAGCAGCCGCCCCAGGACTAGCGGGGGGGCGGGGCTGGCAGATACGCAGTATTTT
CASSRPRTSGGAGLADTQYF
>TRBD2|TRBJ2-2|TRBV2|NA
TGTGCCAGCAGTGAATCTGGAGCGGGGGGACCTCGAGGGGAGCTGTTTTTT
CASSESGAGGPRGELFF
>TRBD1|TRBJ2-7|TRBV5-1|NA
TGCGCCAGCAGCTTTATTCCGGGACAGGGGGGTTACGAGCAGTACTTC
CASSFIPGQGGYEQYF
>NA|TRBJ1-6|TRBV5-1|NA
TGCGCCAGCAGCTTGGGACAGGTCGAATCACCCCTCCACTTT
CASSLGQVESPLHF
>TRBD1|TRBJ1-2|TRBV4-1|once
TGCGCCAGCAGCCAACAACAGGGGGCTGGAAATGGCTACACCTTC
CASSQQQGAGNGYTF
>TRBD1|TRBJ1-1|TRBV19|few
TGTGCCAGCCTAAGAAGTAGAGACAGGGTAATGAACACTGAAGCTTTCTTT
CASLRSRDRVMNTEAFF
>NA|TRBJ1-1|TRBV5-1|NA
TGCGCCAGCAGCGGGGGATCGAACACTGAAGCTTTCTTT
CASSGGSNTEAFF
>NA|TRBJ2-5|TRBV2|NA
TGTGCCAGCAGTACGGGAACAGTGGTCCAGTACCAAGAGACCCAGTACTTC
CASSTGTVVQYQETQYF
>TRBD2|TRBJ2-5|TRBV5-1|NA
TGCGCCAGCAGCTTTTGGGGGGGGACCCAAGAGACCCAGTACTTC
CASSFWGGTQETQYF
>NA|TRBJ2-6|TRBV9|NA
TGTGCCAGCAGCGTGACTCTGGGTTCTGGGGCCAACGTCCTGACTTTC
CASSVTLGSGANVLTF
>NA|TRBJ2-2|TRBV5-4|NA
TGTGCCAGCAGCTTGGGGTTGGGGACCGGGGAGCTGTTTTTT
CASSLGLGTGELFF